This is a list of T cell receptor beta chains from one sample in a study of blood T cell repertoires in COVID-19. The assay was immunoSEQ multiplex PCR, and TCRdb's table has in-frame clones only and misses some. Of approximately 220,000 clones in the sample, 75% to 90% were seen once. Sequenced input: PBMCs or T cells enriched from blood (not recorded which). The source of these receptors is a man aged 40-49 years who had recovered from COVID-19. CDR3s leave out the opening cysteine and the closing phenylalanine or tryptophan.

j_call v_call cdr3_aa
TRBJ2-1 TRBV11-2 ASSSYTGTRNEQF
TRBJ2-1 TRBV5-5 ASSSTSGVINEQF
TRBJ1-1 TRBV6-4 ASSDGQGATEAF
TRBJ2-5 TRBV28 ASSLHGTSGTIQETQY
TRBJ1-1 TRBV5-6 ASSLGAVSAAF
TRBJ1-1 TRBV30 AWSRRQGSAF
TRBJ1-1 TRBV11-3 ASSLGHLVAEAF
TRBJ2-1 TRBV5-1 ASSLASRREIGYNEQF
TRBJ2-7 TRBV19 ASSRMGLAGDEQY
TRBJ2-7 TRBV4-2 ASSQAGQGSYEQY
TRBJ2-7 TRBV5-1 ASSRDFYSYEQY